This T cell receptor beta chain was sequenced during a study of TIL therapy for anti-PD-1-resistant metastatic lung cancer. At the level of the study: Median patient age was around 50, ranging 38-75 years. General study results and limits: After infusion, TIL clonotypes partly replaced peripheral T cells and declined over months.

Concerning this clone itself: Its antigen is unidentified.

Germline-derived CDR1 and CDR2 are SNHLY and FYNNEI. The CDR3 has 14 residues. The V end lost 8 bases, the J end lost 5 bases, and 18 bases lay between the germline ends. The immunoSEQ assay was v3. Survey-level samples got approximately 2.1 million read pairs; deep-level samples got about 5-6 million. TCRdb keeps only in-frame clones here, not all; method: immunoSEQ multiplex PCR. This table has fewer than 20,000 clones, over 65% appearing once. Time point of the sample: pre-treatment sample, taken before nivolumab and TIL therapy. Adults with stage 4 NSCLC were enrolled in a phase I trial. The starting material was blood, obtained at baseline. The chain recombines TRBV2 with TRBJ2-5; possible D gene TRBD2, 6 bases. This sequence was found in a person between 25 and 79 years old with non-small cell lung cancer. In nucleotides, the CDR3 is TGTGCCAGCGGAGGGACGGGCGCGCGGGAGACCCAGTACTTC. Translation gives CASGGTGARETQYF.